This T cell receptor (beta chain) stems from a study of blood T cell repertoires in COVID-19. CDR1 MNHEY and CDR2 SVGEGT come from the germline V gene. The CDR3 totals 16 residues. Profiling relied on immunoSEQ multiplex PCR, and the TCRdb table lists in-frame clones only, not all of them. The sample consists of roughly 140,000 clones, around nine tenths of them appearing once. On this clone: One end of the junction does not line up with germline, which may come from a read error.

Specimen: PBMCs or T cells enriched from blood (not recorded which). The rearrangement joins TRBV6-2 or TRBV6-3 to TRBJ2-7; TRBD2 agrees at 9 bases. The TCR comes from a woman in her 30s with acute COVID-19. DNA for the CDR3: TGTGCCAGCAGCTACTGGGGTAGCGGGAGTAACTACGAGCAGTACTTC. This sequence encodes CASSYWGSGSNYEQYF.